This T cell receptor beta chain is from a study of blood T cell repertoires in COVID-19. Study information: Sources were T cells, B-cell-depleted T cells, or PBMCs; the material itself was cDNA or gDNA.

This CDR3 is 15 amino acids long. Trimming shortened V by 1 base and J by 5 bases, and 14 bases separated the two germline ends. Germline loops: CDR1 SGHTA, CDR2 FQGNSA. In the authors' methods: By means of reference gene primer amplification, nucleated cell counts were estimated. The assay was immunoSEQ multiplex PCR, and TCRdb's table has in-frame clones only and misses some. The V and J calls and clone size come from that table; D and trimming were worked out from the DNA. The sample holds around 120,000 clones, about four fifths seen once. This clonotype was obtained from an elderly man with active or convalescent COVID-19. V is TRBV7-2 and J is TRBJ1-2, with D perhaps TRBD1 (6 bases). Material for sequencing was peripheral blood. CDR3 DNA: TGTGCCAGCAGCTTAGTAGGGGGACAAGGATATGGCTACACCTTC. Its translation is CASSLVGGQGYGYTF.